This T cell receptor beta chain was identified in a study of blood T cell repertoires in COVID-19. As handled by the study authors: Amplified reference gene primers provided the basis for estimating nucleated cell counts. Only in-frame clones appear in the TCRdb table, and some are missing; sequencing was by immunoSEQ multiplex PCR. The V and J calls and the clone size are those of that table, but D and trimming were determined from the DNA. The sample yields roughly 28,000 clones, 85% to 90% seen once. Germline CDR1 and CDR2: MDHEN and SYDVKM. The V and J ends lost 6 bases and 9 bases respectively, with 18 bases between them. The CDR3 has 14 residues.

The sequence was collected from a human donor in a cohort sampled during active COVID-19. This chain links TRBV28 with TRBJ2-1; D might be TRBD2 (6 bases). The sample taken for sequencing was peripheral blood. CDR3 amino acids: CASRPPGLSGEQFF. Here the CDR3 DNA reads TGTGCCAGCAGACCGCCGGGACTCTCCGGTGAGCAGTTCTTC.